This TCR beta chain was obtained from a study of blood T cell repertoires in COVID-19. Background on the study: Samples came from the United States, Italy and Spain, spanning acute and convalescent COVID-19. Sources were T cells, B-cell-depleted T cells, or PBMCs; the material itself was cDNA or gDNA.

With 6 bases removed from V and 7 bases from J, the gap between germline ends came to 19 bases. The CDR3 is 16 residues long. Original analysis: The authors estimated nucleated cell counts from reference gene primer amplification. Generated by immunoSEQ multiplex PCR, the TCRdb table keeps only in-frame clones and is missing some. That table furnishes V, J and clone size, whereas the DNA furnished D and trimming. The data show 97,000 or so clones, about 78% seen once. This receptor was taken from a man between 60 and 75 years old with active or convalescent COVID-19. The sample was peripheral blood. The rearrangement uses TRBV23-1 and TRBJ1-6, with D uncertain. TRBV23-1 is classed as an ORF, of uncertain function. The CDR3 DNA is TGCGCCAGCAGCCCCCCCAGGAAGGGAGGGAATTCACCCCTCCACTTT. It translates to CASSPPRKGGNSPLHF.